This is a list of T cell receptor beta chains from one sample in a study of cytomegalovirus exposure and HLA in healthy donors. TCRdb's table, derived via immunoSEQ multiplex PCR, lists solely in-frame clones and lacks some. The table has fewer than 200,000 clones, roughly four fifths seen once. Sequenced material: PBMCs. These receptor sequences come from a man between 45 and 60 years old in good health and CMV-seropositive. The CDR3 runs from the conserved cysteine through the conserved F or W. The order of the fields is clone size, J gene, V gene, CDR3 protein. The size of a clone is reported for some rows only, either as once, few or many, or as a class for expanded clones.

size: .; J: TRBJ2-7; V: TRBV28; CDR3: CASSGSSEGSYEQYF
size: .; J: TRBJ2-1; V: TRBV19; CDR3: CASSIGRGEQFF
size: .; J: TRBJ2-3; V: TRBV5-4; CDR3: CASSLTSGSGTDTQYF
size: .; J: TRBJ1-1; V: TRBV28; CDR3: CASSFSVEAFF
size: .; J: TRBJ2-1; V: TRBV6-5; CDR3: CASSYSNSYNEQFF
size: .; J: TRBJ2-3; V: TRBV18; CDR3: CASSLRPGQGFWDTQYF
size: .; J: TRBJ2-5; V: TRBV5-6; CDR3: CASSTVTGVETQYF
size: .; J: TRBJ2-1; V: TRBV11-3; CDR3: CASSLWFSGYNEQFF
size: .; J: TRBJ2-1; V: TRBV28; CDR3: CASSRLAGGPGRNEQFF
size: .; J: TRBJ2-1; V: TRBV5-5; CDR3: CASSLFVAGGSSYNEQFF
size: .; J: TRBJ2-2; V: TRBV5-6; CDR3: CASSLGDFYTGELFF
size: once; J: TRBJ1-1; V: TRBV6-5; CDR3: CASGREGTEAFF
size: .; J: TRBJ2-3; V: TRBV18; CDR3: CASSPLGQGSGGADTQYF
size: .; J: TRBJ1-5; V: TRBV4-3; CDR3: CASSQDRGSQPQHF
size: .; J: TRBJ2-7; V: TRBV29-1; CDR3: CSVYSGTSAYEQYF
size: .; J: TRBJ2-4; V: TRBV6-4; CDR3: CASSDQTGDIQYF
size: .; J: TRBJ2-5; V: TRBV19; CDR3: CASSMGTGGALETQYF
size: .; J: TRBJ1-2; V: TRBV28; CDR3: CASSLGTVTGGYTF
size: .; J: TRBJ2-7; V: TRBV4-1; CDR3: CASSRQQGTTYEQYF
size: .; J: TRBJ1-5; V: TRBV10-1; CDR3: CASRRGGGSLGNQPQHF
size: .; J: TRBJ2-1; V: TRBV9; CDR3: CASSVRDISYNEQFF
size: .; J: TRBJ2-3; V: TRBV11-2; CDR3: CASSLAGRGTDTQYF
size: .; J: TRBJ2-3; V: TRBV6-5; CDR3: CASSGGAGTDTQYF
size: .; J: TRBJ2-7; V: TRBV2; CDR3: CASSADRYKQYF
size: .; J: TRBJ2-5; V: TRBV7-2; CDR3: CASRITGREETQYF
size: .; J: TRBJ2-3; V: TRBV15; CDR3: CATSRAGDNTDTQYF
size: .; J: TRBJ1-2; V: TRBV30; CDR3: CAWSWGGYGYTF
size: .; J: TRBJ1-2; V: TRBV4-3; CDR3: CASSQDGQGAYDYTF
size: .; J: TRBJ2-2; V: TRBV5-1; CDR3: CASSLVAGGDITGELFF
size: .; J: TRBJ2-7; V: TRBV5-5; CDR3: CASSTRQGRTEQYF
size: .; J: TRBJ2-3; V: TRBV2; CDR3: CAGLGGLSTDTQYF
size: .; J: TRBJ2-5; V: TRBV6-5; CDR3: CASSYAVGGTQYF
size: .; J: TRBJ1-1; V: TRBV15; CDR3: CATSRNLISGTANTEAFF
size: .; J: TRBJ2-7; V: TRBV15; CDR3: CATSRTGGYDEQYF
size: .; J: TRBJ2-5; V: TRBV9; CDR3: CASSLSARRQETQYF
size: few; J: TRBJ2-7; V: TRBV6-5; CDR3: CASSYSMADEQYF
size: .; J: TRBJ2-2; V: TRBV9; CDR3: CASSESGTGITGELFF
size: .; J: TRBJ2-2; V: TRBV10-2; CDR3: CASSWGGRTGELFF
size: .; J: TRBJ1-5; V: TRBV19; CDR3: CASSIVRARGVSNQPQHF
size: .; J: TRBJ1-3; V: TRBV18; CDR3: CASSPGQGSSGNTIYF
size: .; J: TRBJ2-2; V: TRBV28; CDR3: CASSFTSGRRDGELFF
size: .; J: TRBJ2-7; V: TRBV21-1; CDR3: CASRRIYEQYF
size: once; J: TRBJ1-5; V: TRBV28; CDR3: CASTRDRNTLDQPQHF
size: .; J: TRBJ1-4; V: TRBV29-1; CDR3: CSVVQNEKLFF
size: .; J: TRBJ1-4; V: TRBV7-8; CDR3: CASSFDRGREKLFF
size: few; J: TRBJ1-5; V: TRBV28; CDR3: CASSLGQSNQPQHF
size: .; J: TRBJ2-2; V: TRBV7-8; CDR3: CASSSGVNTGELFF
size: .; J: TRBJ2-1; V: TRBV6-1; CDR3: CASSGQHGQGDNEQFF
size: .; J: TRBJ1-1; V: TRBV6-5; CDR3: CASKIAGRENTEAFF
size: .; J: TRBJ2-7; V: TRBV5-6; CDR3: CASSLFRGNEQYF
size: .; J: TRBJ2-7; V: TRBV10-3; CDR3: CAISGSSGRAQSYEQYF
size: few; J: TRBJ1-1; V: TRBV7-9; CDR3: CASRRQGLSTEAFF
size: .; J: TRBJ2-2; V: TRBV7-3; CDR3: CASSFSDTRNTGELFF
size: .; J: TRBJ2-5; V: TRBV7-6; CDR3: CASSLGATGGRETQYF
size: once; J: TRBJ2-1; V: TRBV5-8; CDR3: CASSPGLGSYNEQFF
size: .; J: TRBJ2-7; V: TRBV28; CDR3: CASSSVGTGGYEQYF
size: .; J: TRBJ2-3; V: TRBV7-8; CDR3: CASSVWRGTDTQYF
size: .; J: TRBJ1-5; V: TRBV5-6; CDR3: CASSLGSGVRQPQHF
size: once; J: TRBJ2-1; V: TRBV4-3; CDR3: CASSHEVGLAGGEQFF
size: .; J: TRBJ2-1; V: TRBV30; CDR3: CAWSAILPINYNEQFF